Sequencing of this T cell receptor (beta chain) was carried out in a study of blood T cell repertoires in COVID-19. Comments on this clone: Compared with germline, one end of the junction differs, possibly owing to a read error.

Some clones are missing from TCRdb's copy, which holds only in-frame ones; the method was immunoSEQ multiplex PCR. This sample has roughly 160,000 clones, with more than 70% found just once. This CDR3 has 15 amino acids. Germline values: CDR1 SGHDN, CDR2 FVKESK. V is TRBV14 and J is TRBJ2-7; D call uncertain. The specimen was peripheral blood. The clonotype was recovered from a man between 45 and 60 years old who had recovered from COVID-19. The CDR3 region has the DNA TGTGCCAGCAGTCAAGATATCGGTTTCTCCTACGAGCAGTACTTC. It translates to CASSQDIGFSYEQYF.